Following are 6 T cell receptor beta chains from one sample sequenced in a study of brain T cells in children with intractable seizures. The time point here: blood from clinic visit 5 months post-surgery; TSC patient then seizure free. Using immunoSEQ multiplex PCR, the repertoire was profiled, and TCRdb retains in-frame clones only, with some absent. The sample has under 400,000 clones; 93% are singletons. The input for sequencing was peripheral blood, taken roughly 5 months after surgery. The receptors originated from a boy younger than two with tuberous sclerosis and intractable seizures.

V usage is TRBV2 and J usage is TRBJ1-5, with 10 bases identical to TRBD1. The V gene's germline CDR1 is SNHLY and CDR2 FYNNEI. This CDR3 comprises 17 residues. The trim removed 5 bases at V and 2 bases at J, leaving 9 bases unmatched. The CDR3 here is CASSPDRGLVGNQPQHF. The DNA for the CDR3 is TGTGCCAGCAGTCCAGACAGGGGGCTGGTGGGCAATCAGCCCCAGCATTTT.

V gene TRBV6-4 combines with J gene TRBJ2-2; D possibly uses TRBD1 or TRBD2 (6 bases each). The CDR3 runs to 15 residues. V was pared by 0 bases and J by 4 bases, with 9 bases between. CDR1 and CDR2 from the germline V gene are MRHNA and SNTAGT. The CDR3 reads CASSDSRGVTGELFF. The CDR3 DNA is TGTGCCAGCAGTGACTCTAGGGGGGTCACCGGGGAGCTGTTTTTT.

V usage is TRBV27 and J usage is TRBJ2-7, with TRBD1 matching over 7 bases. The CDR3 consists of 16 residues. V shed 4 bases and J 0 bases; nucleotides not matched to a gene: 9. Germline lookup yields CDR1 MNHEY and CDR2 SMNVEV (reference sequence). This CDR3 reads CASSSSWTGLSYEQYF. The CDR3 region has the DNA TGTGCCAGCAGTTCCTCATGGACAGGCCTCTCCTACGAGCAGTACTTC.

The chain links TRBV6-6 to TRBJ1-1; D remains unclear. V lost 7 bases and J lost 0, with 12 bases in between. Germline V gene sequence: CDR1 MNHNY, CDR2 SVGAGI (reference sequence). This CDR3 comprises 14 residues. The chain's CDR3 is CASTRGWLNTEAFF. In DNA form, the CDR3 reads TGTGCCAGCACTCGTGGGTGGTTGAACACTGAAGCTTTCTTT.

V gene TRBV3-1 (or the pseudogene TRBV3-2) combines with J gene TRBJ2-5, with TRBD2 matching 8 bases. Germline V CDR1 and CDR2: LGHDT, YNNKEL (reference sequence). With 4 bases clipped from V and 4 bases from J, the junction kept 14 bases outside the gene matches. The CDR3 has 17 amino acids. The CDR3 reads CASSPEWASGRVETQYF. The CDR3 DNA reads TGTGCCAGCAGCCCGGAGTGGGCTAGCGGGCGGGTAGAGACCCAGTACTTC.

This chain links TRBV2 with TRBJ1-2, with D hard to call. Germline V gene data show CDR1 as SNHLY and CDR2 as FYNNEI. The CDR3 extends over 11 amino acids. With 1 base removed from V and 8 bases from J, the gap between germline ends came to 5 bases. CDR3 bases: TGTGCCAGCAGTGAAGGGGCCGGCTACACCTTC. This codes for CASSEGAGYTF.